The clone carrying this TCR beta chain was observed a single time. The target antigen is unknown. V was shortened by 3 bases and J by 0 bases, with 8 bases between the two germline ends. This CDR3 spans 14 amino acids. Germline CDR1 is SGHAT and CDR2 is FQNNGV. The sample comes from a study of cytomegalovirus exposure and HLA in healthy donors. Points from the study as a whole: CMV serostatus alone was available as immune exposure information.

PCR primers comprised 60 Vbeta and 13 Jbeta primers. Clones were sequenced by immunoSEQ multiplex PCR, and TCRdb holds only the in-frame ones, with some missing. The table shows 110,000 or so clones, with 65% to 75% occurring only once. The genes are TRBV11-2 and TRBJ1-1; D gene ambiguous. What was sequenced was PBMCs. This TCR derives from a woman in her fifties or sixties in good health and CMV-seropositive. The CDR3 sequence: CASSFDTMNTEAFF. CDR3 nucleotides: TGTGCCAGCAGCTTTGACACGATGAACACTGAAGCTTTCTTT.